Listed here are 20 T cell receptor beta chains from one sample, sequenced in a study of T cell clonality in common variable immunodeficiency. Study-wide points: Reportedly, TCR beta sequences from common variable immunodeficiency showed fewer deletions and N-nucleotide insertions.

Generated by immunoSEQ multiplex PCR, the TCRdb table keeps only in-frame clones and is missing some. The sample yields 7,100 or so clones, without any singletons. No cognate antigen is known for these TCRs. Sequencing input: peripheral blood mononuclear cells. The receptor source for this set is a human donor with common variable immunodeficiency.

About this clone: Read sequence stops 3 residues before the CDR3 end, and the germline J gene provides the missing end. The V call is TRBV19, the J call TRBJ2-1; 15 nucleotides match TRBD2. The germline V gene has CDR1 LNHDA and CDR2 SQIVND (reference sequence). V lost 5 bases to trimming and J lost 8 bases; unmatched junction nucleotides: 7. The CDR3 spans 16 residues. CDR3 sequence: CASSPGLAGGSDEQFF. The DNA read from the CDR3 is TGTGCCAGTAGTCCCGGACTAGCGGGAGGGTCTGATGAG.

About this clone: The DNA ends 3 residues before the CDR3 does, and the rest of the CDR3 is filled in from the germline J gene. The genes are TRBV7-6 and TRBJ2-5, with D possibly being TRBD2 (5 bases). The CDR3 covers 13 residues. Germline V gene data show CDR1 as SGHVS and CDR2 as FNYEAQ. The germline V and J ends were trimmed by 5 bases and 1 base, with 8 bases remaining between them. The CDR3 here is CASSAGGQETQYF. Partial CDR3 DNA: TGTGCCAGCAGCGCGGGTGGCCAAGAGACC.

Regarding this clone: The sequenced fragment ends 3 residues before the CDR3 boundary, so the rest is inferred from the germline J gene. The gene calls are TRBV19 and TRBJ1-4, with D perhaps matching TRBD1 (5 bases). The CDR3 runs 13 residues. V lost 11 bases to trimming and J lost 6 bases, with 16 bases between them. Germline V CDR1 and CDR2: LNHDA, SQIVND (reference sequence). The CDR3 loop reads CASRARVHEKLFF. CDR3 DNA, as far as it was read: TGTGCCTCCCGGGCCAGGGTTCATGAAAAA. Using reference TRBV19 and TRBJ1-4 for the parts outside the CDR3, the full variable domain is DGGITQSPKYLFRKEGQNVTLSCEQNLNHDAMYWYRQDPGQGLRLIYYSQIVNDFQKGDIAEGYSVSREKKESFPLTVTSAQKNPTAFYLCASRARVHEKLFFGSGTQLSVL.

This clone was seen only a few times. CDR3 DNA, as far as it was read: TGTGCCAGTAGTATAGGGGCCAGGACCAAAAACATT. The encoded protein is CASSIGARTKNI. The whole CDR3 sequence is CASSIGARTKNIQYF. This rearrangement joins TRBV19 to TRBJ2-4; D not resolved. From the germline J gene comes the end of the CDR3, since the read stops 3 residues before it. The V gene lost 1 base and the J gene lost 2 bases, with 9 bases spanning the gap. The CDR3 sequence is 15 residues long. Germline loops: CDR1 LNHDA, CDR2 SQIVND (reference sequence). Supplemented by reference TRBV19 and TRBJ2-4, the full variable domain reads DGGITQSPKYLFRKEGQNVTLSCEQNLNHDAMYWYRQDPGQGLRLIYYSQIVNDFQKGDIAEGYSVSREKKESFPLTVTSAQKNPTAFYLCASSIGARTKNIQYFGAGTRLSVL.

Comments on this clone: The CDR3 is cut off 3 residues early in the read; its end comes from the germline J gene. The rearrangement joins TRBV7-9 to TRBJ2-7; 8 positions agree with TRBD1. The trim removed 1 base at V and 5 bases at J, leaving 4 bases unmatched. There are 14 residues in the CDR3. Germline CDR1 reads SEHNR; CDR2 reads FQNEAQ (reference sequence). Partial CDR3 DNA: TGTGCCAGCAGCTTAGTTTTGACAGGGGACGAG. This sequence encodes CASSLVLTGDE. The whole CDR3 protein reads CASSLVLTGDEQYF. The full variable domain, rest sourced from reference TRBV7-9 and TRBJ2-7, is DTGVSQNPRHKITKRGQNVTFRCDPISEHNRLYWYRQTLGQGPEFLTYFQNEAQLEKSRLLSDRFSAERPKGSFSTLEIQRTEQGDSAMYLCASSLVLTGDEQYFGPGTRLTVT.

This clone showed up just a few times. The CDR3 end falls 3 residues outside the read, so it is completed with the germline J gene. The chain is built from TRBV7-2 and TRBJ1-1; D is undetermined. Germline CDR1 is SGHTA and CDR2 is FQGNSA. The germline V and J ends were trimmed by 1 base and 1 base, with 7 bases remaining between them. The CDR3 is made up of 14 amino acids. The DNA read from the CDR3 is TGTGCCAGCAGCTTAGATATCAGGAACACTGAA. Residues: CASSLDIRNTE. Given in full, the CDR3 is CASSLDIRNTEAFF. Combining the CDR3 with reference TRBV7-2 and TRBJ1-1 gives the whole variable domain GAGVSQSPSNKVTEKGKDVELRCDPISGHTALYWYRQSLGQGLEFLIYFQGNSAPDKSGLPSDRFSAERTGGSVSTLTIQRTQQEDSAVYLCASSLDIRNTEAFFGQGTRLTVV.

Notes on this clone: The sequenced fragment ends 3 residues before the CDR3 boundary, so the rest is inferred from the germline J gene. The chain is built from TRBV2 and TRBJ2-7; TRBD2 matches 13 bases. V was clipped by 2 bases and J by 1 base; unmatched bases: 2. This CDR3 region has 16 residues. Per germline, CDR1 SNHLY and CDR2 FYNNEI. The CDR3 here is CASSEWTSGSSYEQYF. CDR3 DNA (partial): TGTGCCAGCAGTGAATGGACTAGCGGGAGTTCCTACGAG.

This clone was found a few times. The read gets to within 3 residues of the CDR3 end, and the germline J gene fills in the rest. The chain employs TRBV7-9 and TRBJ2-7; maybe TRBD2 (6 bases). This CDR3 is 14 amino acids long. V lost 7 bases to trimming and J lost 2 bases, with 15 bases between them. Germline loops: CDR1 SEHNR, CDR2 FQNEAQ (reference sequence). The CDR3 is CASTPRDSTYEQYF. CDR3 DNA (partial): TGTGCCAGCACCCCGCGGGACTCAACCTACGAG.

This clone is medium-sized. The read comes to an end 3 residues before the CDR3 does, leaving the germline J gene to fill in the end. The rearrangement joins TRBV29-1 to TRBJ2-3; no reliable D call. This CDR3 is 10 amino acids long. CDR1 SQVTM and CDR2 ANQGSEA come from the germline V gene. The V gene lost 7 bases and the J gene lost 6 bases, with 8 bases spanning the gap. The DNA read from the CDR3 is TGCAGCGCCAGAGCGGATACG. Translation gives CSARADT. The entire CDR3 protein is CSARADTQYF.

There are a few counts of this clone. The read halts 3 residues ahead of the CDR3 end, with the missing end drawn from the germline J gene. The V and J genes are TRBV2 and TRBJ2-7; 8 positions agree with TRBD1. In germline, CDR1 is SNHLY, CDR2 FYNNEI. The V segment lost 1 base and the J segment 1 base; nucleotides outside the gene matches: 3. The CDR3 spans 15 residues. The sequenced part of the CDR3 DNA is TGTGCCAGCAGTGAAGGAAGGACAGGGTCCTACGAG. Translation gives CASSEGRTGSYE. The whole CDR3 is CASSEGRTGSYEQYF.

Judged by abundance, this clone is large (0.1 to 1%). The CDR3 is cut off 3 residues early in the read; its end comes from the germline J gene. The V and J genes are TRBV29-1 and TRBJ2-2; 9 nucleotides line up with TRBD1. In germline, CDR1 is SQVTM, CDR2 ANQGSEA. This CDR3 comprises 13 residues. Trimming cost V 6 bases and J 6 bases; bases outside gene matches: 5. CDR3 bases read: TGCAGCGTCCGGACAGGGGAGGCCGGGGAG. Amino acids: CSVRTGEAGE. The full CDR3 reads CSVRTGEAGELFF.

This clone was seen a handful of times. Coverage ceases 3 residues before the CDR3 finishes, and the germline J gene fills in the end. The rearrangement joins TRBV19 to TRBJ1-5, with no clear D. Deletions cut 3 bases from V and 6 bases from J, with 15 bases between. The length of the CDR3 is 15 residues. Germline V CDR1 and CDR2: LNHDA, SQIVND (reference sequence). The sequenced CDR3 bases are TGTGCCAGTAGTATTCAGGCGAGGGTAGGTCAGCCC. Translation gives CASSIQARVGQP. The whole CDR3 is CASSIQARVGQPQHF.

This clone is labeled as medium-sized. The CDR3 here is CASSHVGTSGNNEQFF. CDR3 DNA, as far as it was read: TGTGCCAGCAGCCATGTTGGGACTAGCGGCAACAATGAG. This rearrangement joins TRBV14 to TRBJ2-1; 11 bases fit TRBD2. The read ends 3 residues early relative to the CDR3; the germline J gene fills the gap. J gave up 5 bases and V 3 bases, and 6 bases lay outside the gene matches. The germline V gene has CDR1 SGHDN and CDR2 FVKESK. The CDR3 sequence is 16 residues long.

Note on this clone: Read sequence stops 3 residues before the CDR3 end, and the germline J gene provides the missing end. This sequence joins TRBV19 and TRBJ1-1; TRBD1 matches 8 bases. Trimming removed 4 bases from V and 6 bases from J; junction bases left unmatched: 10. CDR3 length: 15 amino acids. Germline-derived CDR1 and CDR2 are LNHDA and SQIVND (reference sequence). The sequenced CDR3 bases are TGTGCCAGTAGTACCCAGGGGGCGCGGAATGCTGAA. It encodes CASSTQGARNAE. From start to end, the CDR3 is CASSTQGARNAEAFF. The full variable domain, its missing parts supplied by reference TRBV19 and TRBJ1-1, is DGGITQSPKYLFRKEGQNVTLSCEQNLNHDAMYWYRQDPGQGLRLIYYSQIVNDFQKGDIAEGYSVSREKKESFPLTVTSAQKNPTAFYLCASSTQGARNAEAFFGQGTRLTVV.

This CDR3 reads CASSQTKQGAYEQFF. The sequenced part of the CDR3 DNA is TGTGCCAGCAGTCAAACCAAACAGGGCGCGTATGAG. The chain has TRBV7-8 and TRBJ2-1; possibly TRBD1 for D (6 bases). The read ends 3 residues shy of where the CDR3 ends; the end is completed using the germline J gene. The CDR3 is 15 amino acids. Germline values: CDR1 SGHVS, CDR2 FQNEAQ. Trimming shortened V by 6 bases and J by 8 bases, and 20 bases separated the two germline ends. The full variable domain, in which reference TRBV7-8 and TRBJ2-1 provide the parts outside the CDR3, is GAGVSQSPRYKVAKRGQDVALRCDPISGHVSLFWYQQALGQGPEFLTYFQNEAQLDKSGLPSDRFFAERPEGSVSTLKIQRTQQEDSAVYLCASSQTKQGAYEQFFGPGTRLTVL.

In this sample, this clone is medium-sized. The observed sequence ends 3 residues before the CDR3 terminus, with the missing tail filled in from the germline J gene. V gene TRBV20-1 combines with J gene TRBJ2-7; 7 bases agree with TRBD1. CDR3 size: 13 residues. CDR1 is DFQATT and CDR2 is SNEGSKA in the germline V gene (reference sequence). V gave up 3 bases and J gave up 2 bases; unmatched junction bases: 4. The CDR3 is CSARDRMTYEQYF. CDR3 DNA (partial): TGCAGTGCTAGGGACAGGATGACCTACGAG.

This clone has more than one count but fewer than ten. Sequencing ends 3 residues short of the CDR3 end; the germline J gene provides the rest. The J gene is TRBJ1-1, the V gene TRBV5-1; 7 bases map to TRBD1. CDR1 and CDR2 (germline): SGHRS, YFSETQ. Trimming cost V 1 base and J 4 bases; bases outside gene matches: 4. CDR3 size: 14 residues. The CDR3 sequence: CASSLNSGGTEAFF. The sequenced part of the CDR3 DNA is TGCGCCAGCAGCTTGAATTCAGGGGGCACTGAA. The full variable domain, with the rest looked up from reference TRBV5-1 and TRBJ1-1, is KAGVTQTPRYLIKTRGQQVTLSCSPISGHRSVSWYQQTPGQGLQFLFEYFSETQRNKGNFPGRFSGRQFSNSRSEMNVSTLELGDSALYLCASSLNSGGTEAFFGQGTRLTVV.

This clone is medium-sized. The DNA ends 3 residues before the CDR3 does, and the rest of the CDR3 is filled in from the germline J gene. This rearrangement joins TRBV20-1 to TRBJ2-1, with 7 bases fitting TRBD2. The CDR3 runs to 16 residues. The germline gives CDR1 DFQATT, CDR2 SNEGSKA (reference sequence). The V gene end was trimmed by 0 bases and the J gene end by 0 bases; junction bases not matched to a gene: 5. CDR3 protein: CSARDLGGSSYNEQFF. CDR3 bases read: TGCAGTGCTAGAGATCTGGGGGGGAGCTCCTACAATGAG.

In this sample, this clone is medium-sized (0.01 to 0.1%). The CDR3 end lies 3 residues beyond the end of the read and is filled in from the germline J gene. J is TRBJ1-5 and V is TRBV7-9, with TRBD1 matching over 7 bases. Germline loops: CDR1 SEHNR, CDR2 FQNEAQ (reference sequence). CDR3 size: 15 residues. V shed 4 bases and J 2 bases; nucleotides not matched to a gene: 5. This chain's CDR3 is CASSSTGSGNQPQHF. The sequenced part of the CDR3 DNA is TGTGCCAGCAGCTCGACAGGGAGCGGCAATCAGCCC.

Details on this clone: The read terminates 3 residues before the CDR3 end, so the remaining end is supplied by the germline J gene. The rearrangement uses TRBV7-9 and TRBJ1-6; no clear D. Looked up from germline, CDR1 is SEHNR and CDR2 is FQNEAQ (reference sequence). There are 14 residues in the CDR3. Trimming left V 1 base short and J 4 bases short, with 5 bases between. This chain's CDR3 is CASSLEQYNSPLHF. The CDR3 DNA, read in part, is TGTGCCAGCAGCTTAGAACAGTATAATTCACCC. Full variable domain (rest looked up from reference TRBV7-9 and TRBJ1-6): DTGVSQNPRHKITKRGQNVTFRCDPISEHNRLYWYRQTLGQGPEFLTYFQNEAQLEKSRLLSDRFSAERPKGSFSTLEIQRTEQGDSAMYLCASSLEQYNSPLHFGNGTRLTVT.